This TCR beta chain derives from a study of blood T cell repertoires in COVID-19. Study information: Sources were T cells, B-cell-depleted T cells, or PBMCs; the material itself was cDNA or gDNA.

This clone was detected only once. This table comes from immunoSEQ multiplex PCR, and its TCRdb copy is limited to in-frame clones, with some not included. Of 5,500 to 7,500 clones listed, around 90% are singletons. The CDR3 spans 18 residues. CDR1 SNHLY and CDR2 FYNNEI come from the germline V gene. V was pared by 10 bases and J by 3 bases, with 16 bases of the junction left unmatched. This receptor was obtained from a human donor in a cohort sampled during active COVID-19. The chain links TRBV2 to TRBJ2-1; 12 positions agree with TRBD2. The sequenced material came from peripheral blood. In DNA form, the CDR3 reads TGTGCCATCCAACAGGGAAGACTGGGACTAGCGGGCTACAATGAGCAGTTCTTC. It yields the protein CAIQQGRLGLAGYNEQFF.